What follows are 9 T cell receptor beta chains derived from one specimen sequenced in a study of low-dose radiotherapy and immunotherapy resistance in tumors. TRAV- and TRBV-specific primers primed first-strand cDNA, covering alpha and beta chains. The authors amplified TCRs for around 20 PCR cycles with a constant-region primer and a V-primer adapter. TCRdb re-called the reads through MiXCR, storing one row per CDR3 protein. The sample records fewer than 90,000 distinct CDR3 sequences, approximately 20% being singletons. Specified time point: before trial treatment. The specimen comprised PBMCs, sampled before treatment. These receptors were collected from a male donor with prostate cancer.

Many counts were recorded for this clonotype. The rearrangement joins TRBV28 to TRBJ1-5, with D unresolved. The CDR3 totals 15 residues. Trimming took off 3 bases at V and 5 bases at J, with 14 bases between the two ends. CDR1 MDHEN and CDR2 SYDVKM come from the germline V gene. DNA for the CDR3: TGTGCCAGCAGTTTTAACCCCCGGGGATATCAGCCCCAGCATTTT. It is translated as CASSFNPRGYQPQHF.

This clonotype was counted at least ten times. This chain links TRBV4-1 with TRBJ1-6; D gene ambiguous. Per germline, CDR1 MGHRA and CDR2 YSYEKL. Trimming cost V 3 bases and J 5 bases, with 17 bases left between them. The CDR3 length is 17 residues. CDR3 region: CASSQSGVRVHNSPLHF. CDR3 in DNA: TGCGCCAGCAGCCAGTCAGGAGTCCGGGTCCATAATTCACCCCTCCACTTT.

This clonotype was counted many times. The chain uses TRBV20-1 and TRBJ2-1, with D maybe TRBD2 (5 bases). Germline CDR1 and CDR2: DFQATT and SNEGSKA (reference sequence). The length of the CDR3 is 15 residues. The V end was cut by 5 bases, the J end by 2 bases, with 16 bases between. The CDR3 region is CSASGLTRTYNEQFF. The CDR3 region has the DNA TGCAGTGCTTCCGGACTTACTCGAACCTACAATGAGCAGTTCTTC.

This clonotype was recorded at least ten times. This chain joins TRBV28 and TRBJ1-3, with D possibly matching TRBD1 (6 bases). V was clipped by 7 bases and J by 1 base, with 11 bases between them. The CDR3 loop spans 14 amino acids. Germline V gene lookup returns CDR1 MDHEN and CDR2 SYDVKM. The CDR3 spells CASTEGGSGNTIYF. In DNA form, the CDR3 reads TGTGCCAGCACCGAAGGGGGTTCTGGAAACACCATATATTTT.

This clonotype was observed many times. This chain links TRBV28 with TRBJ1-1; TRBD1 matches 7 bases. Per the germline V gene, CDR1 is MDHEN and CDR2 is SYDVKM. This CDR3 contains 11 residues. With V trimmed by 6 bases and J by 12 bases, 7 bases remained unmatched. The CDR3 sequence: CASRIDRVSFF. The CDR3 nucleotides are TGTGCCAGCAGAATCGACAGGGTCTCTTTCTTT.

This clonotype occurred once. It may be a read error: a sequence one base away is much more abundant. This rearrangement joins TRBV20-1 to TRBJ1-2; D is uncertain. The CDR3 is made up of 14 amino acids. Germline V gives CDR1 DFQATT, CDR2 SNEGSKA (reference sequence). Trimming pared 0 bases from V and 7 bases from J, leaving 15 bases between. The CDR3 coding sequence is TGCAGTGCTAGAGAGGGGAGAGGGCCCTTTGGCTACACCTTC. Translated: CSAREGRGPFGYTF.

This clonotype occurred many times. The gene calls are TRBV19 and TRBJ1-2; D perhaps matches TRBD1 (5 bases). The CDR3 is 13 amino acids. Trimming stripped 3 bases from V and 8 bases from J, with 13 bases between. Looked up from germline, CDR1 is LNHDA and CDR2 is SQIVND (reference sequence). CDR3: CASSIGGGNGYTF. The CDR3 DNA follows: TGTGCCAGTAGTATTGGTGGGGGAAACGGCTACACCTTC.

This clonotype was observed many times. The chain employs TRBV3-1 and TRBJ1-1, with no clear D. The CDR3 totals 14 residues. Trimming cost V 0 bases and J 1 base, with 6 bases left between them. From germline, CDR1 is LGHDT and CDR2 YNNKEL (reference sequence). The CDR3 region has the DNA TGTGCCAGCAGCCAAGAATACGGGAACACTGAAGCTTTCTTT. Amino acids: CASSQEYGNTEAFF.

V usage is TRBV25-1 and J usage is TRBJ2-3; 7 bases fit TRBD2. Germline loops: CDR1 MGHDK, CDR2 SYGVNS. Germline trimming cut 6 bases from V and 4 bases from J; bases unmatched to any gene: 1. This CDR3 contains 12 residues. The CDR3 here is CASRGGADTQYF. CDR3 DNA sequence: TGTGCCAGCAGGGGGGGGGCAGATACGCAGTATTTT.